This paragraph covers one TCR beta chain sequence. No antigen is known for it. This sample is drawn from a study of T cells in Graves' hyperthyroidism and ophthalmopathy. Broader study findings: Separation of ophthalmopathy from stable hyperthyroidism was achieved by a 13 V-J model. The majority of expanded thyroid clonotypes above 0.001 also appeared in blood.

V was clipped by 5 bases and J by 5 bases; unmatched bases: 10. The CDR3 extends over 16 amino acids. Germline lookup yields CDR1 SGHTA and CDR2 FQGTGA. Researchers took RNA transcripts and amplified the TCR beta CDR3 regions from them. With the HTBI primer set, the TCR CDR3 went through a first round of RT-PCR. TCRdb redid the calling of the multiplex PCR reads with MiXCR, one entry per CDR3 protein. The sample lists about 400,000 distinct CDR3 sequences, approximately 15% occurring once. Sequences were obtained from blood. J is TRBJ2-1 and V is TRBV7-3; 9 bases map to TRBD1. This receptor was identified in a woman between 18 and 29 years old with Graves' hyperthyroidism. The CDR3 loop is CASSPRDRVSHNEQFF. CDR3 bases: TGTGCCAGCAGCCCCCGGGACAGGGTGTCCCACAATGAGCAGTTCTTC.